Following are 5 T cell receptor beta chains from one sample sequenced in a study of blood T cell repertoires in COVID-19. The protocol was immunoSEQ multiplex PCR, while the TCRdb copy is restricted to in-frame clones and leaves out a portion. The table shows hundreds of thousands of clones, with around nine tenths occurring only once. Sample: PBMCs or T cells enriched from blood (not recorded which). Every receptor here comes from a woman between 45 and 65 years old who had recovered from COVID-19.

The V call is TRBV5-1, the J call TRBJ1-2, with 7 bases lining up with TRBD1. V was clipped by 2 bases and J by 6 bases; unmatched bases: 10. The CDR3 totals 15 residues. Per the germline V gene, CDR1 is SGHRS and CDR2 is YFSETQ. This CDR3 is CASSFRTGSAHGYTF. The CDR3 nucleotides are TGCGCCAGCAGCTTTAGGACAGGTTCAGCGCATGGCTACACCTTC.

The rearrangement joins TRBV7-2 to TRBJ2-3; D is possibly TRBD2 (5 bases). The germline V gene encodes CDR1 SGHTA and CDR2 FQGNSA. CDR3 length: 16 amino acids. Trimming removed 1 base at V and 6 bases at J, with 17 bases between. The CDR3 is CASSLVALRGSDTQYF. As DNA, the CDR3 is TGTGCCAGCAGCTTAGTTGCGCTTCGGGGTTCGGATACGCAGTATTTT. Combining the CDR3 with reference TRBV7-2 and TRBJ2-3 gives the whole variable domain GAGVSQSPSNKVTEKGKDVELRCDPISGHTALYWYRQSLGQGLEFLIYFQGNSAPDKSGLPSDRFSAERTGGSVSTLTIQRTQQEDSAVYLCASSLVALRGSDTQYFGPGTRLTVL.

The chain couples TRBV5-8 to TRBJ1-2; TRBD1 agrees at 8 bases. Germline-derived CDR1 and CDR2 are SGHTS and YDEGEE. Germline trimming cut 10 bases from V and 3 bases from J; bases unmatched to any gene: 11. The CDR3 has 14 residues. The CDR3 sequence is CAERETGVDYGYTF. The CDR3, as DNA: TGTGCCGAGAGAGAGACAGGGGTGGACTATGGCTACACCTTC. The whole variable domain, remainder taken from reference TRBV5-8 and TRBJ1-2, is EAGVTQSPTHLIKTRGQQATLRCSPISGHTSVYWYQQALGLGLQFLLWYDEGEERNRGNFPPRFSGRQFPNYSSELNVNALELEDSALYLCAERETGVDYGYTFGSGTRLTVV.

V usage is TRBV12-5 and J usage is TRBJ1-6; D call uncertain. The CDR3 extends over 13 amino acids. V was cut by 1 base and J by 8 bases, with 6 bases left in between. Germline V gene lookup returns CDR1 LGHNT and CDR2 FRNRAP. The CDR3 loop is CASGLEQDSPLHF. The CDR3 region has the DNA TGTGCTAGTGGTTTGGAACAAGATTCACCCCTCCACTTT.

V usage is TRBV29-1 and J usage is TRBJ1-1; possible D gene TRBD1, 6 bases. V lost 4 bases, J lost 2 bases, and 17 bases lay in between. Germline assignment: CDR1 SQVTM and CDR2 ANQGSEA. The CDR3 is 15 amino acids. This CDR3 is CSVARRGPYNTEAFF. The CDR3 nucleotides read TGCAGCGTTGCCCGCAGGGGTCCTTACAACACTGAAGCTTTCTTT.